This TCR beta chain appears in the sequencing data of a study of cytomegalovirus exposure and HLA in healthy donors. A few counts support this clone. Antigen specificity is unknown. V was clipped by 4 bases and J by 3 bases; unmatched bases: 6. The length of the CDR3 is 15 residues. Germline-derived CDR1 and CDR2 are GTSNPN and SVGIG (reference sequence). Study-wide results and limits: In an earlier analysis, productive rearrangement rates for most beta V segments clustered near 87% or 30%.

The PCR was carried out with 60 Vbeta primers and 13 Jbeta primers. Profiled with immunoSEQ multiplex PCR; TCRdb holds only in-frame clones, not every one. The sample contains about 140,000 clones, over 70% of which appear only once. The genes are TRBV30 and TRBJ2-1; 10 bases line up with TRBD2. The sequence was collected from a woman in her thirties or forties in good health and CMV-seronegative. The specimen sequenced was PBMCs. CDR3 in amino acids: CAWTFSGGRYNEQFF. The DNA for the CDR3 is TGTGCCTGGACCTTTAGCGGGGGGCGCTACAATGAGCAGTTCTTC. The full variable domain, rest sourced from reference TRBV30 and TRBJ2-1, is SQTIHQWPATLVQPVGSPLSLECTVEGTSNPNLYWYRQAAGRGLQLLFYSVGIGQISSEVPQNLSASRPQDRQFILSSKKLLLSDSGFYLCAWTFSGGRYNEQFFGPGTRLTVL.